This T cell receptor (beta chain) was sequenced for a study of T cell responses to AZD1222 COVID-19 vaccine. Whole-study findings and limits: Spike-specific TCR repertoires showed rising breadth and depth after two AZD1222 doses.

Libraries were prepared by immunoSEQ multiplex PCR; TCRdb keeps only in-frame clonotypes and omits some of them. The sample shows 150,000 to 200,000 clones, approximately 94% of them seen only once. This clone occurred once. The antigen is not known. Sequences were derived from peripheral blood, sampled 28 days after the second AZD1222 dose. This TCR was sampled from an adult who received the AZD1222 COVID-19 vaccine.

CDR3 protein: CASSYSGAISDTQYF. The CDR3 bases are TGTGCCAGCAGTTATAGCGGAGCCATTTCAGATACGCAGTATTTT. The J gene is TRBJ2-3, the V gene TRBV6-6; tentative D call: TRBD2 (6 bases). CDR3 size: 15 residues. V was trimmed by 3 bases and J by 4 bases, leaving 14 bases between them. CDR1 MNHNY and CDR2 SVGAGI come from the germline V gene (reference sequence).